This T cell receptor (beta chain) was found in a study of blood T cell repertoires in COVID-19. The overall study: Samples representing acute and convalescent COVID-19 were sourced from the United States, Italy and Spain. PBMCs, B-cell-depleted T cells, or T cells were the source of the cDNA or gDNA that made up the material.

The sample holds a few counts of this clone. The CDR3 runs 15 residues. Germline CDR1 SNHLY, CDR2 FYNNEI. The germline V and J ends were trimmed by 6 bases and 3 bases, with 15 bases remaining between them. Per the original data handling: Amplification from reference gene primers served as the basis for estimated nucleated cell counts. Sequencing was performed with immunoSEQ multiplex PCR; in TCRdb, only in-frame clones are kept and a portion is missing. Clone size and V and J calls were adopted from that table, with D and trimming inferred from the DNA. This sample has around 120,000 clones, with about 85% found just once.

V gene TRBV2 combines with J gene TRBJ1-3; D is perhaps TRBD1 (6 bases). Material for sequencing was peripheral blood. This sequence originates from a man older than 75 with acute or convalescent COVID-19. Here the CDR3 reads CASRASTGDGNTIYF. The CDR3 DNA is TGTGCCAGCAGGGCATCGACAGGAGATGGAAACACCATATATTTT.